The 17 T cell receptor beta chains in this list originate from one sample, sequenced in a study of T cells expressing NK-cell markers (dated by TCRdb to 2020 to 2022). The library was generated by 5' RACE. TCRdb lists the instrument as Illumina HiSeq 2000. Once TCRdb had reprocessed the reads, it stored one entry per CDR3 protein sequence and supplied no DNA. The table for this sample shows 160,000 or so distinct CDR3 sequences. The top ten clones comprise approximately 17% of the sample. The sequenced sample consisted of blood T cells: a sorted CD56 or NKG2C T cell subset, CD4+ or CD8+ T cells, or bulk PBMC T cells (not recorded which). All receptors derive from a woman aged 18 to 75 in good health.

The chain joins TRBV18 to TRBJ1-6. There are 13 residues in the CDR3. Germline assignment: CDR1 KGHSH and CDR2 LQKENI. The CDR3 loop is CASSPGDGSPLHF.

The rearrangement uses TRBV7-9 and TRBJ2-5. This CDR3 comprises 13 residues. Germline V gene lookup returns CDR1 SEHNR and CDR2 FQNEAQ (reference sequence). The CDR3: CASSLAPVETQYF.

V is TRBV19 and J is TRBJ2-2; TCRdb returns TRBD1, unconfirmable since there is no DNA. The CDR3 has 14 amino acids. Germline V gene data show CDR1 as LNHDA and CDR2 as SQIVND (reference sequence). Here the CDR3 reads CASSPTGLNGELFF.

The CDR3 is CASSQDIGSHVLTF. This rearrangement joins TRBV4-2 to TRBJ2-6. The length of the CDR3 is 14 residues. Germline V gene lookup returns CDR1 LGHNA and CDR2 YNFKEQ.

The rearrangement uses TRBV30 and TRBJ2-7. The V gene's germline CDR1 is GTSNPN and CDR2 SVGIG (reference sequence). CDR3 size: 13 residues. The CDR3: CAWSGQTGYEQYF.

The V gene is TRBV28, the J gene TRBJ2-2; TCRdb calls TRBD2, which cannot be checked without DNA. CDR1 and CDR2 from the germline V gene are MDHEN and SYDVKM. The CDR3 runs to 15 residues. CDR3 sequence: CASKGSGSNTGELFF.

The genes are TRBV20-1 and TRBJ2-5. The CDR3 is 14 amino acids. Germline CDR1 and CDR2: DFQATT and SNEGSKA (reference sequence). The CDR3 here is CSARDPSRSASQYF.

The chain uses TRBV5-5 and TRBJ1-1. Germline V gives CDR1 SGHKS, CDR2 YYEKEE (reference sequence). CDR3 length: 16 amino acids. The CDR3 loop is CASSLGQATSRAEAFF.

This sequence joins TRBV20-1 and TRBJ1-1; there is no DNA to check the TCRdb D call of TRBD1. The germline gives CDR1 DFQATT, CDR2 SNEGSKA (reference sequence). This CDR3 comprises 13 residues. The CDR3 here is CSARSPGDTEAFF.

The genes are TRBV29-1 and TRBJ2-5; the TCRdb D gene call, TRBD1, has no DNA to confirm it. CDR3 length equals 12 residues. Germline values: CDR1 SQVTM, CDR2 ANQGSEA. This CDR3 is CSVGQGRETQYF.

V gene TRBV5-1 combines with J gene TRBJ2-2. The germline CDR1 and CDR2 sequences are SGHRS and YFSETQ. CDR3 length: 15 amino acids. CDR3 residues: CASSSRSLDTGELFF. Using reference TRBV5-1 and TRBJ2-2 for the parts outside the CDR3, the full variable domain is KAGVTQTPRYLIKTRGQQVTLSCSPISGHRSVSWYQQTPGQGLQFLFEYFSETQRNKGNFPGRFSGRQFSNSRSEMNVSTLELGDSALYLCASSSRSLDTGELFFGEGSRLTVL.

This sequence joins TRBV12-5 and TRBJ2-7; TCRdb's D gene call, TRBD2, goes unchecked for lack of DNA. The CDR3 covers 17 residues. Germline CDR1 LGHNT, CDR2 FRNRAP. The chain's CDR3 is CANGLDPLAGTPYEQYF.

The chain has TRBV20-1 and TRBJ2-7; with no DNA, the TCRdb D assignment of TRBD1 cannot be verified. This CDR3 has 15 residues. CDR1 and CDR2 from the germline V gene are DFQATT and SNEGSKA (reference sequence). The CDR3 loop reads CSARDGGQGAHEQYF.

The chain joins TRBV6-2 or TRBV6-3 to TRBJ1-5. Germline-derived CDR1 and CDR2 are MNHEY and SVGEGT. The length of the CDR3 is 18 residues. The CDR3 loop is CASTKTSAGGLSNQPQHF.

The chain recombines TRBV29-1 with TRBJ1-1; TCRdb selects TRBD1, and the lack of DNA leaves this call unchecked. Germline values: CDR1 SQVTM, CDR2 ANQGSEA. The CDR3 is 13 residues long. CDR3 residues: CSGATGPGTEAFF.

The chain has TRBV29-1 and TRBJ2-5; TCRdb indicates TRBD1, and absent DNA this call remains unverified. CDR1 is SQVTM, CDR2 ANQGSEA, per germline. The CDR3 runs 18 residues. CDR3 sequence: CSVEGGQGARGGQETQYF.

J is TRBJ2-1 and V is TRBV20-1; lacking DNA, the TRBD1 call made by TCRdb goes unchecked. The CDR3 length is 15 residues. The germline V gene encodes CDR1 DFQATT and CDR2 SNEGSKA (reference sequence). This chain's CDR3 is CSAGDLAGGFNEQFF.